This T cell receptor beta chain derives from a study of T-cell reconstitution after alpha-beta-depleted transplantation in children. This clonotype was observed a single time. V was trimmed by 3 bases and J by 1 base, leaving 12 bases between them. The CDR3 is 15 amino acids. A library of TCRbeta sequences, prepared with unique molecular identifiers, was generated. Each CDR3 protein gets one entry after TCRdb re-called the PCR reads with MiXCR. In the table there are more than 75,000 distinct CDR3 sequences, about 25% of which are singletons. This sequence was found in a boy aged 2 to 10 with acute lymphoblastic leukemia, due to receive a stem cell transplant. Specimen: PBMCs, collected before TCRalphabeta/CD19-depleted stem cell transplant. This chain links TRBV12-3 or TRBV12-4 with TRBJ1-1; tentative D call: TRBD1 (5 bases). CDR3 in amino acids: CASSFGSRANTEAFF. The CDR3, as DNA: TGTGCCAGCAGTTTCGGTTCCAGGGCGAACACTGAAGCTTTCTTT.